The 11 T cell receptor beta chains below were found in one sample sequenced in a study of CD4 T cells in relation to SARS-CoV-2 and coronaviruses. Their cognate antigens are unknown. CD4+ T cells from unexposed donors were obtained before the COVID-19 pandemic (2011-2018). After about 10 days of culture, CD4+ T cells were isolated. Produced via immunoSEQ multiplex PCR; TCRdb's table is partial and in-frame only. Among about 18,000 clones listed, about 72% were seen once. What was sequenced was CD4+ T cells from PBMCs, cultured in vitro. These receptors all come from a human donor in good health.

The CDR3 region has the DNA TGTGCCAGCAGCCGAGAGACTGGAGAGCAGTACTTC. Translation gives CASSRETGEQYF. The V call is TRBV7-2, the J call TRBJ2-7; D unclear. The V end lost 5 bases, the J end lost 7 bases, and 12 bases lay between the germline ends. CDR3 length equals 12 residues. From germline, CDR1 is SGHTA and CDR2 FQGNSA.

This chain links TRBV19 with TRBJ1-6, with TRBD1 identical over 10 bases. V gave up 8 bases and J gave up 7 bases; unmatched junction bases: 8. Germline V gene lookup returns CDR1 LNHDA and CDR2 SQIVND (reference sequence). The CDR3 length is 15 residues. Here the CDR3 DNA reads TGTGCCAGTGCAGCCGGGACAGGGGTGAATTCACCCCTCCACTTT. Translated: CASAAGTGVNSPLHF.

The chain combines TRBV11-3 with TRBJ2-5, with D uncertain. Germline values: CDR1 SGHNT, CDR2 YENEEA. Trimming stripped 1 base from V and 7 bases from J, with 10 bases between. The CDR3 consists of 13 residues. CDR3 region: CASSLGDRATQYF. In DNA form, the CDR3 reads TGTGCCAGCAGCTTAGGCGACCGAGCGACCCAGTACTTC.

This chain uses TRBV3-1 (or the pseudogene TRBV3-2) with TRBJ2-3, with 7 bases fitting TRBD2. The CDR3 length is 18 residues. J was trimmed by 2 bases and V by 4 bases; bases with no gene match: 15. Germline V gene data show CDR1 as LGHDT and CDR2 as YNNKEL (reference sequence). The CDR3 loop is CASSLTIAGFPPTDTQYF. CDR3 DNA sequence: TGTGCCAGCAGCCTGACGATAGCGGGTTTCCCCCCCACAGATACGCAGTATTTT.

This chain joins TRBV11-2 and TRBJ2-4; possible D gene TRBD2, 6 bases. This CDR3 is built from 19 residues. Germline CDR1 reads SGHAT; CDR2 reads FQNNGV. The V end lost 4 bases, the J end lost 0 bases, and 22 bases lay between the germline ends. The CDR3 loop is CASSSGDPTGPRAKNIQYF. CDR3 nucleotide sequence: TGTGCCAGCAGCTCGGGAGATCCAACCGGGCCCCGAGCCAAAAACATTCAGTACTTC.

The rearrangement joins TRBV7-8 to TRBJ2-1; tentative D call: TRBD2 (7 bases). The V gene's germline CDR1 is SGHVS and CDR2 FQNEAQ. This CDR3 is built from 15 residues. The V gene lost 8 bases and the J gene lost 4 bases, with 18 bases spanning the gap. The CDR3 reads CASVYGGGGYNEQFF. CDR3 sequence (DNA): TGTGCCAGCGTCTACGGGGGAGGGGGTTACAATGAGCAGTTCTTC.

This sequence joins TRBV11-2 and TRBJ2-7, with 7 bases that match TRBD1. V gave up 5 bases and J gave up 0 bases; unmatched junction bases: 10. This CDR3 is built from 16 residues. Germline CDR1 SGHAT, CDR2 FQNNGV. Here the CDR3 reads CASSADRARISYEQYF. CDR3 DNA: TGTGCCAGCAGCGCCGACAGGGCTAGGATCTCCTACGAGCAGTACTTC.

V usage is TRBV5-1 and J usage is TRBJ1-2; D is ambiguous. The germline V gene has CDR1 SGHRS and CDR2 YFSETQ. Deletions cut 5 bases from V and 5 bases from J, with 16 bases between. The CDR3 is 14 residues long. The CDR3 DNA is TGCGCCAGCAGAGACCCGGACGGAATTTATGGCTACACCTTC. The encoded protein is CASRDPDGIYGYTF.

As concerns this clone: Compared with germline, one end of the junction differs, possibly owing to a read error. The chain recombines TRBV2 with TRBJ2-5; D might be TRBD2 (6 bases). This CDR3 region has 11 residues. CDR1 and CDR2 (germline): SNHLY, FYNNEI. In DNA form, the CDR3 reads TGTGCCAGCAGTGAGCGCACTAGCTCAGACTTC. It yields the protein CASSERTSSDF.

The rearrangement links TRBV7-2 to TRBJ2-3; TRBD2 agrees at 8 bases. The CDR3 loop spans 15 amino acids. CDR1 and CDR2 from the germline V gene are SGHTA and FQGNSA. V trimming: 4 bases; J trimming: 3 bases; junction bases outside the gene matches: 6. CDR3 loop: CASSWTSRGTDTQYF. The DNA for the CDR3 is TGTGCCAGCAGCTGGACTAGCCGGGGAACAGATACGCAGTATTTT. The whole variable domain, filled in from reference TRBV7-2 and TRBJ2-3, reads GAGVSQSPSNKVTEKGKDVELRCDPISGHTALYWYRQSLGQGLEFLIYFQGNSAPDKSGLPSDRFSAERTGGSVSTLTIQRTQQEDSAVYLCASSWTSRGTDTQYFGPGTRLTVL.

The V call is TRBV6-5, the J call TRBJ2-7; D uncertain. The CDR3 runs 14 residues. Trimming took 0 bases from V and 2 from J, leaving 8 bases between them. In germline, CDR1 is MNHEY, CDR2 SVGAGI. CDR3 region: CASSYSALTYEQYF. The CDR3 DNA is TGTGCCAGCAGTTACTCCGCCCTAACCTACGAGCAGTACTTC.